Presented here are 18 T cell receptor beta chains from one specimen sequenced in a study of PD-1 blockade in classical Hodgkin lymphoma. Data came from immunoSEQ multiplex PCR; TCRdb stores just in-frame clones and leaves some out. This sample has under 15,000 clones; over 75% occur once, and the top ten carry roughly 25%. Brentuximab vedotin exposure varied among the patients, all of whom had relapsed after autologous stem cell transplantation. The source material was peripheral blood mononuclear cells (PBMCs), sampled at baseline. Every receptor here comes from a human donor with classical Hodgkin lymphoma.

The chain is built from TRBV10-3 and TRBJ2-2; TRBD2 matches 14 bases. From germline, CDR1 is ENHRY and CDR2 SYGVKD. J gave up 7 bases and V 4 bases, and 5 bases lay outside the gene matches. The CDR3 spans 16 residues. The DNA of the CDR3 is TGTGCCATCAGTGGACTAGCGGGAGGGCCGAGCGGGGAGCTGTTTTTT. Its protein product is CAISGLAGGPSGELFF.

The gene calls are TRBV7-2 and TRBJ2-5; no reliable D call. V was clipped by 5 bases and J by 0 bases, with 13 bases between them. The CDR3 length is 15 residues. The germline V gene encodes CDR1 SGHTA and CDR2 FQGNSA. The CDR3 DNA is TGTGCCAGCAGCGCCCGCCGGCTCAACCAAGAGACCCAGTACTTC. It specifies CASSARRLNQETQYF.

The J gene is TRBJ2-3, the V gene TRBV14, with TRBD2 matching over 13 bases. Germline V gene sequence: CDR1 SGHDN, CDR2 FVKESK. The ends lost 0 bases at V and 5 bases at J; junction bases unmatched: 5. This CDR3 comprises 17 residues. The DNA of the CDR3 is TGTGCCAGCAGCCAAGAGAGGGGACTAGCGGGGTTAGATACGCAGTATTTT. Amino acid sequence: CASSQERGLAGLDTQYF.

This rearrangement joins TRBV7-9 to TRBJ2-2, with D perhaps assigned TRBD1 or TRBD2 (5 bases each). V was cut by 2 bases and J by 4 bases, with 11 bases left in between. Germline V gene sequence: CDR1 SEHNR, CDR2 FQNEAQ (reference sequence). The CDR3 runs 15 residues. The CDR3 reads CASSLSGAVTGELFF. The CDR3 DNA is TGTGCCAGCAGCTTATCCGGGGCCGTCACCGGGGAGCTGTTTTTT.

This rearrangement joins TRBV9 to TRBJ2-2, with D perhaps given as TRBD1 or TRBD2 (5 bases each). The CDR3 is 13 residues long. Germline V lookup: CDR1 SGDLS, CDR2 YYNGEE. Trimming removed 0 bases at V and 7 bases at J, with 7 bases between. The CDR3, as DNA: TGTGCCAGCAGCGTAGGGGGGTACGGGGAGCTGTTTTTT. Residues: CASSVGGYGELFF.

The V gene is TRBV2, the J gene TRBJ2-4, with 7 nucleotides matching TRBD2. The germline V gene has CDR1 SNHLY and CDR2 FYNNEI. Germline trimming cut 1 base from V and 0 bases from J; bases unmatched to any gene: 0. The CDR3 totals 15 residues. The CDR3 loop is CASSEGGRAKNIQYF. DNA of the CDR3: TGTGCCAGCAGTGAAGGCGGGAGAGCCAAAAACATTCAGTACTTC.

This rearrangement joins TRBV2 to TRBJ2-3; no definite D call. The CDR3 spans 14 residues. Germline V gene sequence: CDR1 SNHLY, CDR2 FYNNEI. Trimming took off 4 bases at V and 1 base at J, with 9 bases between the two ends. As DNA, the CDR3 is TGTGCCAGCAGTGTCCCAGACGGCACAGATACGCAGTATTTT. As protein: CASSVPDGTDTQYF.

The rearrangement links TRBV27 to TRBJ1-6, with no clear D. V was cut by 3 bases and J by 8 bases, with 5 bases left in between. The CDR3 spans 12 residues. Germline V gives CDR1 MNHEY, CDR2 SMNVEV (reference sequence). CDR3 region: CASSFRDSPLHF. The CDR3 DNA sequence: TGTGCCAGCAGTTTTAGGGATTCACCCCTCCACTTT.

V usage is TRBV6-1 and J usage is TRBJ2-2; D not certain. This CDR3 comprises 12 residues. Germline values: CDR1 MNHNS, CDR2 SASEGT. CDR3 sequence (DNA): TGTGTTTCCGTAAAGTACACCGGGGAGCTGTTTTTT. It is translated as CVSVKYTGELFF.

The CDR3 sequence is CASSLRTGDGYTF. Written as DNA, the CDR3 is TGTGCCAGCAGTTTGAGGACAGGGGATGGCTACACCTTC. The chain employs TRBV28 and TRBJ1-2; 9 nucleotides line up with TRBD1. The germline V gene encodes CDR1 MDHEN and CDR2 SYDVKM. This CDR3 contains 13 residues. V was clipped by 3 bases and J by 6 bases; unmatched bases: 2.

This chain uses TRBV15 with TRBJ2-5; 7 bases match TRBD2. J was trimmed by 5 bases and V by 5 bases; bases with no gene match: 5. This CDR3 is 13 amino acids long. CDR1 and CDR2 (germline): LNHNV, YYDKDF (reference sequence). The CDR3 DNA sequence: TGTGCCACCAGCGGGATAGCGGGTGAGACCCAGTACTTC. Translation gives CATSGIAGETQYF.

The rearrangement links TRBV7-9 to TRBJ2-1; 12 bases agree with TRBD2. The J segment lost 4 bases and the V segment lost 5 bases, leaving 9 bases of the junction unmatched. Germline-derived CDR1 and CDR2 are SEHNR and FQNEAQ (reference sequence). This CDR3 comprises 17 residues. The CDR3 here is CASSPRTSGDRYNEQFF. CDR3 DNA sequence: TGTGCCAGCAGCCCCCGGACTAGCGGGGACCGATACAATGAGCAGTTCTTC.

This chain links TRBV28 with TRBJ1-4, with 7 positions matching TRBD1. CDR1 MDHEN and CDR2 SYDVKM come from the germline V gene. The V segment lost 5 bases and the J segment 7 bases; nucleotides outside the gene matches: 7. This CDR3 has 14 residues. This chain's CDR3 is CASSHGTVGEKLFF. The CDR3 DNA sequence: TGTGCCAGCAGTCACGGGACAGTCGGTGAAAAACTGTTTTTT.

The chain uses TRBV29-1 and TRBJ2-5; 8 bases match TRBD1. Germline V gives CDR1 SQVTM, CDR2 ANQGSEA. V lost 3 bases, J lost 5 bases, and 8 bases stayed unmatched. This CDR3 comprises 14 residues. The DNA of the CDR3 is TGCAGCGTTGAGTACAGGGGGGAGTTGGAGACCCAGTACTTC. This sequence encodes CSVEYRGELETQYF.

V is TRBV2 and J is TRBJ1-4; D perhaps matches TRBD1 (6 bases). This CDR3 has 14 amino acids. Germline CDR1 reads SNHLY; CDR2 reads FYNNEI. V was cut by 2 bases and J by 7 bases, with 11 bases left in between. CDR3 loop: CASSETGWGEKLFF. The CDR3 bases are TGTGCCAGCAGTGAAACAGGGTGGGGTGAAAAACTGTTTTTT.

The chain links TRBV2 to TRBJ1-4; perhaps TRBD1 as D (5 bases). Germline V CDR1 and CDR2: SNHLY, FYNNEI. This CDR3 is 12 amino acids long. V lost 3 bases, J lost 8 bases, and 7 bases lay in between. CDR3 DNA sequence: TGTGCCAGCAGTGACAGGGTGGAAAAACTGTTTTTT. It encodes CASSDRVEKLFF.

V usage is TRBV29-1 and J usage is TRBJ2-5; 7 nucleotides line up with TRBD1. With V trimmed by 7 bases and J by 2 bases, 4 bases remained unmatched. CDR3 length: 12 amino acids. Germline V gives CDR1 SQVTM, CDR2 ANQGSEA. CDR3 nucleotides: TGCAGCGGGGGACAGATGCAAGAGACCCAGTACTTC. This translates into CSGGQMQETQYF.

V gene TRBV28 combines with J gene TRBJ2-1, with 7 bases identical to TRBD2. Trimming removed 5 bases from V and 7 bases from J; junction bases left unmatched: 8. There are 14 residues in the CDR3. Germline loops: CDR1 MDHEN, CDR2 SYDVKM. CDR3 DNA: TGTGCCAGCAGTCTGGCGGGAGTAATGAATGAGCAGTTCTTC. Amino acid sequence: CASSLAGVMNEQFF.